This T cell receptor (beta chain) comes out of a study of T cell responses to AZD1222 COVID-19 vaccine. Study at large: Both about-4-week and about-12-week second-dose recipients were combined. The study's findings and limits: The CD4 TCRs associated with vaccination extended across spike and predominated at 160-218 and 743-854. Sampling that yielded the repertoires occurred only after the peak T cell response.

Concerning this clone itself: Its target is not known.

CDR3 length: 14 amino acids. The germline V gene encodes CDR1 DFQATT and CDR2 SNEGSKA (reference sequence). Germline trimming cut 3 bases from V and 4 bases from J; bases unmatched to any gene: 7. Sequencing used immunoSEQ multiplex PCR; TCRdb keeps in-frame clones, though not all of them. The sample holds 95,000 to 100,000 clones, roughly 87% seen once. This clonotype was obtained from an adult in good health. The specimen comprised peripheral blood, sampled on day 0 of AZD1222 vaccination. The chain recombines TRBV20-1 with TRBJ2-3; 7 positions agree with TRBD2. Here the CDR3 DNA reads TGCAGTGCTAGTGTGCAGCGGGACTCAGATACGCAGTATTTT. This sequence encodes CSASVQRDSDTQYF.